A single sample gave rise to the 23 T cell receptor beta chains below, sequenced in a study of type 1 and type 2 diabetes patients (dated by TCRdb to the mid-2010s). Data came from an Illumina MiSeq. TCRbeta CDR3 amplification used genomic DNA from the sorted T cell subsets as template. The TCRbeta CDR3 region was amplified by multiplex PCR with 30 forward and 13 reverse primers. The public sequencing data were trimmed at Q25 with fastp and processed into clonotypes with MiXCR by TCRdb, which kept only in-frame beta chains. Rows are combined by CDR3 protein, so each entry shows the most common genes and DNA. In this sample the table shows under 300,000 distinct CDR3 sequences, 40% to 50% of which occur a single time. The ten biggest clones cover around 13% of the sample. Sample: peripheral blood mononuclear cells (PBMCs). The receptors shown here come from a man younger than 30 with type 2 diabetes.

V and J are TRBV18 and TRBJ2-5, with D possibly TRBD1 on 6 matching bases. In germline, CDR1 is KGHSH, CDR2 LQKENI. V was pared by 5 bases and J by 2 bases, with 18 bases between. This CDR3 has 16 amino acids. The CDR3 reads CASSGRGTPLQETQYF. In nucleotides, the CDR3 is TGTGCCAGCTCAGGAAGGGGGACCCCTTTACAAGAGACCCAGTACTTC.

The chain recombines TRBV25-1 with TRBJ2-5; either TRBD1 or TRBD2 may fit D (5 bases each). CDR1 MGHDK and CDR2 SYGVNS come from the germline V gene. This CDR3 region has 12 residues. Trimming took 4 bases from V and 5 from J, leaving 8 bases between them. The CDR3 DNA reads as TGTGCCAGCAGTGTGGGGGTGGAGACCCAGTACTTC. Translation: CASSVGVETQYF.

CDR3 DNA: TGTGCCTGGAGTGGCGGACTGGTAAATCAGCCCCAGCATTTT. Translated: CAWSGGLVNQPQHF. This chain uses TRBV30 with TRBJ1-5; no definite D call. With 1 base removed from V and 4 bases from J, the gap between germline ends came to 11 bases. CDR3 length: 14 amino acids. Germline CDR1 reads GTSNPN; CDR2 reads SVGIG (reference sequence).

This rearrangement joins TRBV20-1 to TRBJ1-4, with no clear D. The V end lost 1 base, the J end lost 8 bases, and 11 bases lay between the germline ends. The CDR3 is made up of 13 amino acids. Germline assignment: CDR1 DFQATT and CDR2 SNEGSKA (reference sequence). The CDR3 here is CSARGGFGEKLFF. The CDR3 nucleotides are TGCAGTGCTAGAGGCGGTTTTGGGGAAAAACTGTTTTTT.

The gene calls are TRBV27 and TRBJ2-7; D unresolved. The CDR3 is 16 amino acids. Trimming removed 5 bases from V and 1 base from J, with 18 bases in between. Germline CDR1 is MNHEY and CDR2 is SMNVEV (reference sequence). The CDR3 DNA follows: TGTGCCAGCAGTGTATACTCTGGGTCTCCTTCCTACGAGCAGTACTTC. Translating gives CASSVYSGSPSYEQYF.

The chain uses TRBV30 and TRBJ1-5, with 7 nucleotides matching TRBD1. The germline V gene encodes CDR1 GTSNPN and CDR2 SVGIG (reference sequence). This CDR3 spans 13 amino acids. After removal of 4 bases from V and 2 bases from J, the junction contained 2 bases not matched to a gene. CDR3 sequence: CAWNRGGNQPQHF. CDR3 nucleotide sequence: TGTGCCTGGAACAGGGGTGGCAATCAGCCCCAGCATTTT. The whole variable domain, filled in from reference TRBV30 and TRBJ1-5, reads SQTIHQWPATLVQPVGSPLSLECTVEGTSNPNLYWYRQAAGRGLQLLFYSVGIGQISSEVPQNLSASRPQDRQFILSSKKLLLSDSGFYLCAWNRGGNQPQHFGDGTRLSIL.

The chain employs TRBV12-3 or TRBV12-4 and TRBJ1-1; maybe TRBD1 (6 bases). V was shortened by 5 bases and J by 1 base, with 17 bases between the two germline ends. The CDR3 runs 16 residues. CDR3 DNA sequence: TGTGCCAGCAGTCCGCCAAACGGGACACCGAACACTGAAGCTTTCTTT. This codes for CASSPPNGTPNTEAFF.

The chain uses TRBV14 and TRBJ2-7; no reliable D call. The CDR3 is 12 amino acids. Trimming cost V 0 bases and J 9 bases, with 9 bases left between them. Germline CDR1 is SGHDN and CDR2 is FVKESK. CDR3 residues: CASSQDYVPQYF. The DNA of the CDR3 is TGTGCCAGCAGCCAAGATTACGTCCCGCAGTACTTC.

This clonotype occurred a few times. The chain joins TRBV30 to TRBJ2-1; the D is unclear. CDR1 is GTSNPN and CDR2 is SVGIG in the germline V gene (reference sequence). This CDR3 is 16 amino acids long. The V end was cut by 8 bases, the J end by 3 bases, with 23 bases between. The CDR3: CASSPKGLSNYNEQFF. As DNA, the CDR3 is TGTGCCAGTAGCCCAAAGGGCTTATCCAACTACAATGAGCAGTTCTTC.

The chain links TRBV28 to TRBJ1-2; maybe TRBD1 (6 bases). V lost 11 bases, J lost 4 bases, and 11 bases lay in between. From germline, CDR1 is MDHEN and CDR2 SYDVKM. This CDR3 is 11 amino acids long. The CDR3 sequence: CAGGQRYGYTF. CDR3 DNA: TGTGCCGGCGGACAGCGCTATGGCTACACCTTC.

At least ten counts were recorded for this clonotype. The chain links TRBV7-2 to TRBJ1-1; 7 bases line up with TRBD1. The V and J ends lost 5 bases and 4 bases, in that order; junction bases with no gene match: 7. This CDR3 has 14 residues. Germline V gives CDR1 SGHTA, CDR2 FQGNSA. The CDR3 region has the DNA TGTGCCAGCAGCACTTTGACAGGGACCACTGAAGCTTTCTTT. Its protein product is CASSTLTGTTEAFF.

This clonotype was observed once. This clone may be a read error of a much larger clone one base away. The chain employs TRBV7-2 and TRBJ1-1; a possible D gene is TRBD1 (6 bases). The germline gives CDR1 SGHTA, CDR2 FQGNSA. The CDR3 has 13 residues. Here the CDR3 reads CASSSGQNTGAFF. For the CDR3, the DNA is TGTGCCAGCAGCTCCGGACAGAACACTGGAGCTTTCTTT.

The DNA of the CDR3 is TGTGCCAGCAGTTTAGGGGCGCGAGCTGAAGCTTTCTTT. Its protein is CASSLGARAEAFF. The chain couples TRBV27 to TRBJ1-1; TRBD1 is a possible D gene (5 bases). Germline V gene data show CDR1 as MNHEY and CDR2 as SMNVEV (reference sequence). This CDR3 comprises 13 residues. The V end lost 2 bases, the J end lost 6 bases, and 10 bases lay between the germline ends.

There are a few counts of this clonotype. The CDR3 DNA sequence: TGTGCCAGCAGTGAAGCCGGGATCACCACTAATGAAAAACTGTTTTTT. Its protein is CASSEAGITTNEKLFF. The chain employs TRBV25-1 and TRBJ1-4, with D hard to call. V was pared by 2 bases and J by 2 bases, with 12 bases between. This CDR3 region has 16 residues. CDR1 MGHDK and CDR2 SYGVNS come from the germline V gene.

This clonotype has only a few counts. The rearrangement links TRBV19 to TRBJ1-5; D gene uncertain. V dropped 10 bases and J dropped 6 bases, with 16 bases sitting between them. The CDR3 sequence is 13 residues long. Germline CDR1 reads LNHDA; CDR2 reads SQIVND (reference sequence). CDR3 DNA sequence: TGTGCCACCCGGATAGGGCTCAGTCAGCCCCAGCATTTT. Translation gives CATRIGLSQPQHF.

In this sample, this clonotype turned up many times. The rearrangement joins TRBV19 to TRBJ1-1; D possibly corresponds to TRBD1 (5 bases). V was cut by 3 bases and J by 6 bases, with 14 bases left in between. Germline CDR1 is LNHDA and CDR2 is SQIVND (reference sequence). This CDR3 is 14 amino acids long. The CDR3 spells CASSINRRHAEAFF. CDR3 sequence (DNA): TGTGCCAGTAGTATCAACAGGCGTCACGCTGAAGCTTTCTTT.

The V gene is TRBV20-1, the J gene TRBJ2-1; 8 bases are a match to TRBD1. This CDR3 comprises 15 residues. The germline V gene has CDR1 DFQATT and CDR2 SNEGSKA (reference sequence). J lost 0 bases, V lost 6 bases, and 7 bases had no gene match. The chain's CDR3 is CSATQGVFSYNEQFF. CDR3 nucleotide sequence: TGCAGTGCAACACAGGGGGTTTTCTCCTACAATGAGCAGTTCTTC.

This clonotype was counted between two and nine times. The genes are TRBV28 and TRBJ2-7, with no clear D. Trimming removed 6 bases from V and 5 bases from J, with 8 bases in between. The germline V gene has CDR1 MDHEN and CDR2 SYDVKM. The CDR3 is 11 amino acids. CDR3 bases: TGTGCCAGCAGCAAAGCCCACGAGCAGTACTTC. Its protein product is CASSKAHEQYF.

The chain has TRBV7-2 and TRBJ2-5; TRBD2 matches 8 bases. This CDR3 has 15 amino acids. Germline V gene sequence: CDR1 SGHTA, CDR2 FQGNSA. The trim removed 6 bases at V and 1 base at J, leaving 7 bases unmatched. The CDR3 spells CASSATGTSQETQYF. For the CDR3, the DNA is TGTGCCAGCAGTGCAACCGGGACTAGCCAAGAGACCCAGTACTTC.

The table lists this clonotype with many counts. J is TRBJ1-2 and V is TRBV2; D is unresolved. V was shortened by 6 bases and J by 5 bases, with 16 bases between the two germline ends. The V gene's germline CDR1 is SNHLY and CDR2 FYNNEI. The CDR3 runs to 14 residues. CDR3 DNA sequence: TGTGCCAGCAGCCTCCCGAGGACTACATATGGCTACACCTTC. Its protein is CASSLPRTTYGYTF.

V and J are TRBV20-1 and TRBJ2-5; D might be TRBD1 or TRBD2, each matching 5 bases. Germline CDR1 reads DFQATT; CDR2 reads SNEGSKA (reference sequence). Trimming took off 3 bases at V and 2 bases at J, with 16 bases between the two ends. This CDR3 spans 15 amino acids. The CDR3 spells CSASVDGDLQETQYF. For the CDR3, the DNA is TGCAGTGCTAGCGTTGACGGGGACCTTCAAGAGACCCAGTACTTC.

This chain uses TRBV30 with TRBJ1-2; 7 nucleotides align to TRBD1. This CDR3 has 15 amino acids. V trimming: 4 bases; J trimming: 2 bases; junction bases outside the gene matches: 10. The germline V gene has CDR1 GTSNPN and CDR2 SVGIG (reference sequence). This CDR3 is CAWNVEGAFNYGYTF. CDR3 coding DNA: TGTGCCTGGAATGTAGAGGGGGCGTTCAACTATGGCTACACCTTC.

The J gene is TRBJ2-1, the V gene TRBV30; D possibly uses TRBD1 or TRBD2 (6 bases each). The germline V and J ends were trimmed by 4 bases and 1 base, with 11 bases remaining between them. CDR3 size: 14 residues. Germline CDR1 GTSNPN, CDR2 SVGIG (reference sequence). The CDR3 region is CAWNGGGSYNEQFF. CDR3 DNA: TGTGCCTGGAACGGAGGGGGTTCCTACAATGAGCAGTTCTTC.